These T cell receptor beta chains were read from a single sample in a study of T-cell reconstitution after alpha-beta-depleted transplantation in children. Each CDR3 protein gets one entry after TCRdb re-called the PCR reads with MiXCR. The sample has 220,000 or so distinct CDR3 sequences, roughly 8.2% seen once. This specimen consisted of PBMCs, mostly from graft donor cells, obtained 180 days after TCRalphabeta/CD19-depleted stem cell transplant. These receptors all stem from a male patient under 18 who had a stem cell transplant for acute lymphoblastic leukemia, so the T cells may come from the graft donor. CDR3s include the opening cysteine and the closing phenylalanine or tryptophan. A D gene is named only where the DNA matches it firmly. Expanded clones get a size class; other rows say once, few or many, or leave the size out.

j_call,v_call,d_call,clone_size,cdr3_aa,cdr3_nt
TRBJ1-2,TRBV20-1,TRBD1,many,CSARDTGEDYGYTF,TGCAGTGCTAGAGATACAGGGGAGGACTATGGCTACACCTTC
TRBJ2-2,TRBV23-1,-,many,CASTIKGLNAGELFF,TGCGCCAGCACCATAAAAGGACTAAATGCCGGGGAGCTGTTTTTT
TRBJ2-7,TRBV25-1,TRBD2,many,CASSPTSGRYEQYF,TGTGCCAGCAGCCCTACTAGCGGGAGATACGAGCAGTACTTC
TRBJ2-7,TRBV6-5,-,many,CASSSLPPSVEAEQYF,TGTGCCAGCAGTTCCCTTCCCCCTTCCGTAGAGGCCGAGCAGTACTTC
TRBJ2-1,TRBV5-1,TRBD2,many,CASSLGGSGAGGEQFF,TGCGCCAGCAGCTTGGGGGGTAGCGGGGCCGGGGGTGAGCAGTTCTTC
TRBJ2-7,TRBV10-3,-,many,CAISDGGLSSYEQYF,TGTGCCATCAGTGACGGGGGCCTTAGCTCCTACGAGCAGTACTTC
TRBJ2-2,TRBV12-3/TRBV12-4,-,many,CASSLGQRFQTGELFF,TGTGCCAGCAGTTTAGGGCAGCGGTTTCAGACCGGGGAGCTGTTTTTT
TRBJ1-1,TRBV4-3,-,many,CASSQEGGNSEAFF,TGCGCCAGCAGCCAAGAAGGAGGTAATAGTGAAGCTTTCTTT
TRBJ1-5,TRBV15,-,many,CATSRAAGAGNQPQHF,TGTGCCACCAGCAGAGCCGCAGGGGCAGGGAATCAGCCCCAGCATTTT
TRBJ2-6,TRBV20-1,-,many,CSARRTAGANVLTF,TGCAGTGCTAGGAGGACAGCTGGGGCCAACGTCCTGACTTTC
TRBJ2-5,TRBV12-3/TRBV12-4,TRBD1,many,CASSHTTGGKETQYF,TGTGCCAGCAGTCACACGACAGGGGGAAAGGAGACCCAGTACTTC
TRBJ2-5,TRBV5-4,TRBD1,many,CASSRDRGAQETQYF,TGTGCCAGCAGCAGGGACAGGGGGGCCCAAGAGACCCAGTACTTC
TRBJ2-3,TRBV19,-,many,CASRAGPTDTQYF,TGTGCCAGCCGGGCCGGGCCCACAGATACGCAGTATTTT
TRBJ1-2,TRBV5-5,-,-,CASSPATGLTNYGYTF,TGTGCCAGCAGCCCTGCTACAGGGCTAACTAACTATGGCTACACCTTC
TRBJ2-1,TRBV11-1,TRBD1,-,CASSFQGAPDNGQFF,TGTGCCAGCAGTTTCCAGGGGGCGCCCGACAATGGGCAGTTCTTC
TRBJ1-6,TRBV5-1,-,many,CASSLAGGNNSPLHF,TGCGCCAGCAGCTTGGCCGGGGGCAACAATTCACCCCTCCACTTT
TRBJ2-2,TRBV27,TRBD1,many,CASSSPRQGKDGELFF,TGTGCCAGCAGTTCCCCCCGACAGGGGAAGGACGGGGAGCTGTTTTTT
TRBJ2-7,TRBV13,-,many,CASTPGTHEQYF,TGTGCCAGCACCCCCGGGACACACGAGCAGTACTTC
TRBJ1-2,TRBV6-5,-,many,CASSYSPVGYGYTF,TGTGCCAGCAGTTACTCGCCAGTGGGCTATGGCTACACCTTC
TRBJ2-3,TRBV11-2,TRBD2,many,CASRGLAGVYTQYF,TGTGCCAGCAGAGGACTAGCGGGGGTTTATACGCAGTATTTT
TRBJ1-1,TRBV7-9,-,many,CARNYRDGNTEAFF,TGTGCCCGGAATTACAGGGATGGGAACACTGAAGCTTTCTTT
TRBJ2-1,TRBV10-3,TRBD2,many,CAISPTSGKYNEQFF,TGTGCCATCAGTCCGACTAGCGGGAAATACAATGAGCAGTTCTTC
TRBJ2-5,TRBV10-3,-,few,CAIRADRAQETQYF,TGTGCCATCAGAGCCGACAGAGCCCAAGAGACCCAGTACTTC
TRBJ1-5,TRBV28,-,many,CASRNGRVQPIINQPQHF,TGTGCCAGCAGAAATGGTAGGGTACAGCCAATAATCAATCAGCCCCAGCATTTT
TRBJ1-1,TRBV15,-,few,CATSRPRSVGMNTEAFF,TGTGCCACCAGCAGACCTAGGTCGGTCGGCATGAACACTGAAGCTTTCTTT
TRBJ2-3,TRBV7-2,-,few,CASSLEAFTSTDTQYF,TGTGCCAGCAGCTTAGAGGCATTTACTAGCACAGATACGCAGTATTTT
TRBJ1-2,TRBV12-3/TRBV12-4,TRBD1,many,CASTLTGGTGYTF,TGTGCCAGCACCCTCACAGGGGGTACGGGCTACACCTTC
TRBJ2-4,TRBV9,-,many,CASSVGGPAKNIQYF,TGTGCCAGCAGCGTAGGGGGTCCGGCCAAAAACATTCAGTACTTC
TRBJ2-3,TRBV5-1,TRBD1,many,CASSWGDRGAADTQYF,TGCGCCAGCAGCTGGGGCGACAGGGGGGCGGCAGATACGCAGTATTTT